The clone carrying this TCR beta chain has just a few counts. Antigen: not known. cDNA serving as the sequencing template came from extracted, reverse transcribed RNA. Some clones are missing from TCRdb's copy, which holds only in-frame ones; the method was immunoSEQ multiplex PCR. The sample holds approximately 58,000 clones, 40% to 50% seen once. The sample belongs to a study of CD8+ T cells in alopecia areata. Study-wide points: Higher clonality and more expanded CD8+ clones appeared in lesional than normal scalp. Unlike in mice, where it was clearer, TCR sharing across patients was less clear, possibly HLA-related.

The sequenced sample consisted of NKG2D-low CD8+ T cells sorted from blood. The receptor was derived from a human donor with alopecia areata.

The CDR3, as DNA: TGTGCCAGCAGCAGCCCCACAGGGCCCCGAGGCTACGAGCAGTACTTC. It is translated as CASSSPTGPRGYEQYF. The genes are TRBV7-2 and TRBJ2-7, with D possibly matching TRBD1 (6 bases). The CDR3 consists of 16 residues. Trimming removed 5 bases from V and 3 bases from J, with 20 bases in between. Germline-derived CDR1 and CDR2 are SGHTA and FQGNSA.